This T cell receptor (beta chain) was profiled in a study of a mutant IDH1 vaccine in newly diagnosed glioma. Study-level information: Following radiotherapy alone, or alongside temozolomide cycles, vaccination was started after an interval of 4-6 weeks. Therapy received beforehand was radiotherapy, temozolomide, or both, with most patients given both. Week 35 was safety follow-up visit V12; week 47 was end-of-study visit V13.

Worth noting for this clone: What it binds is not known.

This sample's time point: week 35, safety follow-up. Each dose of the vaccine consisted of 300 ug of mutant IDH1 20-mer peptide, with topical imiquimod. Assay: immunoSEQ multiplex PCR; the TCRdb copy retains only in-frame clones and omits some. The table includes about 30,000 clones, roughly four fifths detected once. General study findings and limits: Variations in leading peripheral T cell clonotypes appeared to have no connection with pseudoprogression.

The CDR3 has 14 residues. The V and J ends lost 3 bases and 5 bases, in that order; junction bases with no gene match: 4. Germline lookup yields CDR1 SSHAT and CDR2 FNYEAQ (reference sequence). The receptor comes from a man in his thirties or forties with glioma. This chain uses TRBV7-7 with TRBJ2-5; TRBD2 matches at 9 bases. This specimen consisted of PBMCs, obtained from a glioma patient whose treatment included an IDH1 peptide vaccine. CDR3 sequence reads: CASSFSGSRETQYF. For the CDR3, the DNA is TGTGCCAGCAGCTTTAGCGGGAGTAGGGAGACCCAGTACTTC.